The 2 T cell receptor beta chains in this list originate from one sample, sequenced in a study of cytomegalovirus exposure and HLA in healthy donors. PCR used 60 Vbeta primers and 13 Jbeta primers. Generated by immunoSEQ multiplex PCR, the TCRdb table keeps only in-frame clones and is missing some. The data show about 160,000 clones, 80% to 85% seen once. Sequences were obtained from PBMCs. The receptors here all came from a male donor in good health and CMV-seropositive.

The rearrangement joins TRBV5-6 to TRBJ1-6, with a possible D match to TRBD1 (5 bases). The V gene's germline CDR1 is SGHDT and CDR2 YYEEEE. Trimming left V 4 bases short and J 0 bases short, with 8 bases between. This CDR3 comprises 15 residues. The CDR3 loop reads CASSPTDSYNSPLHF. The CDR3 DNA reads TGTGCCAGCAGCCCGACAGACTCCTATAATTCACCCCTCCACTTT.

Concerning this clone itself: A read error may produce the germline difference seen at one junction end. The chain has TRBV19 and TRBJ1-3; D gene uncertain. This CDR3 contains 12 residues. The germline V gene encodes CDR1 LNHDA and CDR2 SQIVND (reference sequence). In DNA, the CDR3 is TGTGCCAGCAGGATGTCTGGAAACGCCATATATTTT. It is translated as CASRMSGNAIYF.